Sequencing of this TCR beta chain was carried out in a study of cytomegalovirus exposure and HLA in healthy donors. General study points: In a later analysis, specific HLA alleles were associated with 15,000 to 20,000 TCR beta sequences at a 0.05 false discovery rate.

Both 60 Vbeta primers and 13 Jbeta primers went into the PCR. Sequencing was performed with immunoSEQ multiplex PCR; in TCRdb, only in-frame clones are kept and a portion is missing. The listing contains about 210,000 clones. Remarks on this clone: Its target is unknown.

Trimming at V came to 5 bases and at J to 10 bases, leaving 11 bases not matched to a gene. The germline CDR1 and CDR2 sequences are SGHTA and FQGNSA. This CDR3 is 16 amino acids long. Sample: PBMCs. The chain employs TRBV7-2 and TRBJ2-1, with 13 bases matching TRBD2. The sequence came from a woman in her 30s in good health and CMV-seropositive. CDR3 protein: CASSPPGLAGETEQFF. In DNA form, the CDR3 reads TGTGCCAGCAGCCCACCCGGACTAGCGGGGGAGACCGAGCAGTTCTTC.